This TCR beta chain was identified in a study of CD8+ T cells in alopecia areata. This clone was counted only a few times. Antigen unknown. CDR1 is GTSNPN, CDR2 SVGIG, per germline (reference sequence). Trimming cost V 1 base and J 4 bases, with 8 bases left between them. This CDR3 has 12 residues. Study-wide results and limits: Affected scalp, especially in alopecia totalis/universalis, had a higher clonality than normal scalp did. Besides other cells, scalp samples also yield sequences of resident alphabeta T cells from normal skin.

Sequencing templates came from extracted RNA that was reverse transcribed into cDNA. Sequencing was performed with immunoSEQ multiplex PCR; in TCRdb, only in-frame clones are kept and a portion is missing. The sample shows some 110,000 clones, over 60% of them seen only once. This receptor was taken from a human donor in good health. Sequencing used CD4+ T cells sorted from blood. This rearrangement joins TRBV30 to TRBJ2-7; D gene uncertain. The CDR3 coding sequence is TGTGCCTGGAGTGGGGCCCTTTACGAGCAGTACTTC. It codes for CAWSGALYEQYF.